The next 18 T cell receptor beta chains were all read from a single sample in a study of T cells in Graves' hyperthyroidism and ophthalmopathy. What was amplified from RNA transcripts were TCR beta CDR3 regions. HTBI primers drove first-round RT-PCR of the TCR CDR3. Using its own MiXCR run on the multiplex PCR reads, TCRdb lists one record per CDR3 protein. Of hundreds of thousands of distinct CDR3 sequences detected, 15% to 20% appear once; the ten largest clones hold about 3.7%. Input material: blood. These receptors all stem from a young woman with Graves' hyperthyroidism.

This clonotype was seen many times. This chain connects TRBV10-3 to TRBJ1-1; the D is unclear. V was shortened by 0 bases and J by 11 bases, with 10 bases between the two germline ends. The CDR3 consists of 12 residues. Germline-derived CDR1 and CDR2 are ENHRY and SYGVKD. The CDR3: CAISESLDWAFF. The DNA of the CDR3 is TGTGCCATCAGTGAGTCGTTGGATTGGGCTTTCTTT.

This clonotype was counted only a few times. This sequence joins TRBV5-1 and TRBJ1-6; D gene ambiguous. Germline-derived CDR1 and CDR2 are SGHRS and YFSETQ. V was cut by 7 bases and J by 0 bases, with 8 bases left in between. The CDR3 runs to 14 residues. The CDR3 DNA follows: TGCGCCAGCCAGCGGAGCTCCTATAATTCACCCCTCCACTTT. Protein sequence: CASQRSSYNSPLHF.

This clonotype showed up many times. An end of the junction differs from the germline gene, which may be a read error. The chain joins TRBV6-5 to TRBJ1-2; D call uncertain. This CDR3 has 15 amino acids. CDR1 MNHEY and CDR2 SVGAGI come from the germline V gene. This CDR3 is CASTYGEGSNYGYTF. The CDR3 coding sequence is TGTGCCAGCACTTACGGTGAGGGTAGTAACTATGGCTACACCTTC.

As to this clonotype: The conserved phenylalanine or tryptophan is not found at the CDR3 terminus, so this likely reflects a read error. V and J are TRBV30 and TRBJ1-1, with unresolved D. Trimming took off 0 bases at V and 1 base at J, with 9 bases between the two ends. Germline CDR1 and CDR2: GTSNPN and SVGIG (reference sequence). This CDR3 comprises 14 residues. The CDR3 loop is CAWSVSTRNTEAFY. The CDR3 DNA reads TGTGCCTGGAGTGTAAGCACCCGGAACACTGAAGCTTTCTAT.

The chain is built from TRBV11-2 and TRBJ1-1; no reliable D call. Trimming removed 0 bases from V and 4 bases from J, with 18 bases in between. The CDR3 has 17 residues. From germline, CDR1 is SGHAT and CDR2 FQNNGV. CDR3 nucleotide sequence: TGTGCCAGCAGCTTAGATCGGGCCATCCTAACGCCCACTGAAGCTTTCTTT. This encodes CASSLDRAILTPTEAFF.

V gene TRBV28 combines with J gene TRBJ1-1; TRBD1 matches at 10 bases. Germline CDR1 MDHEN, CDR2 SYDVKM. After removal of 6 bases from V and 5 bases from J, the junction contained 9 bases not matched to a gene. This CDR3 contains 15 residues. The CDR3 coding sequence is TGTGCCAGCAGGTTAATTCCGGGACAGGGGACTGAAGCTTTCTTT. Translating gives CASRLIPGQGTEAFF.

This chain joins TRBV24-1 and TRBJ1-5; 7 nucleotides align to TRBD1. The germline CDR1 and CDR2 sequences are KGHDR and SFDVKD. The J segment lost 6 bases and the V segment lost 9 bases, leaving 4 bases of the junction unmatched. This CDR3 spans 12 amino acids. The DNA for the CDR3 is TGTGCCACCGCAGGGGGGGGTCAGCCCCAGCATTTT. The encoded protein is CATAGGGQPQHF.

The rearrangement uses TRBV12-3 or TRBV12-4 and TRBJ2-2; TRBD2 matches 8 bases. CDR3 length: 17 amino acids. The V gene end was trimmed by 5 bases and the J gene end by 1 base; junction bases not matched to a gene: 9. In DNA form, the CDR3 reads TGTGCCAGCAGTGGAGGGAGCGGGGGCGGGAACACCGGGGAGCTGTTTTTT. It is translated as CASSGGSGGGNTGELFF.

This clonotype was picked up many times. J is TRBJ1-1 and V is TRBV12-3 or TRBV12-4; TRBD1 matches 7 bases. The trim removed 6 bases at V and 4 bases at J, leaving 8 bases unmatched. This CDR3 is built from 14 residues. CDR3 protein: CASRPRAGGTEAFF. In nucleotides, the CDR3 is TGTGCCAGCAGACCCCGGGCAGGGGGCACTGAAGCTTTCTTT.

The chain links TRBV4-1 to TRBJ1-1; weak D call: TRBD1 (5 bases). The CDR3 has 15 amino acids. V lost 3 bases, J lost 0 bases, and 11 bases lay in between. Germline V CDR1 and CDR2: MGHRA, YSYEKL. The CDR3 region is CASSQGRVMNTEAFF. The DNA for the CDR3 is TGCGCCAGCAGCCAGGGCAGGGTAATGAACACTGAAGCTTTCTTT.

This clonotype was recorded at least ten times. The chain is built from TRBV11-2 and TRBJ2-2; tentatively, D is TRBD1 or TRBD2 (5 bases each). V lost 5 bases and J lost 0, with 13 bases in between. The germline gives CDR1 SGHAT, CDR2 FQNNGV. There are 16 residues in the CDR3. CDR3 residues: CASSRGDQSNTGELFF. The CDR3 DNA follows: TGTGCCAGCAGCCGTGGGGACCAATCGAACACCGGGGAGCTGTTTTTT.

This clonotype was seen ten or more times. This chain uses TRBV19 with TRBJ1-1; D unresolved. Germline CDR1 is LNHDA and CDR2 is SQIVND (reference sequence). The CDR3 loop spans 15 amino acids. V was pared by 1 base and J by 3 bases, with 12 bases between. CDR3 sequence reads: CASSIVSGVHTEAFF. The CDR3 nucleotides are TGTGCCAGTAGTATAGTCAGCGGAGTGCACACTGAAGCTTTCTTT.

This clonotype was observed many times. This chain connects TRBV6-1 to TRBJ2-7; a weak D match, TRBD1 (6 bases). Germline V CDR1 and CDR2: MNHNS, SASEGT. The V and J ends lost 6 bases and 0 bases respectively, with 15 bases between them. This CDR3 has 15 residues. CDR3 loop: CASSLRDTSSYEQYF. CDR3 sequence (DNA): TGTGCCAGCAGCCTACGGGACACGTCCTCCTACGAGCAGTACTTC.

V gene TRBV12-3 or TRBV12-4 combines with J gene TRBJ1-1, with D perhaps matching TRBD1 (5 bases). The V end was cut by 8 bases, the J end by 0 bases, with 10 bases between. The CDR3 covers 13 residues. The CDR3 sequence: CASRRALNTEAFF. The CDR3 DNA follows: TGTGCCAGCCGCAGGGCCCTGAACACTGAAGCTTTCTTT.

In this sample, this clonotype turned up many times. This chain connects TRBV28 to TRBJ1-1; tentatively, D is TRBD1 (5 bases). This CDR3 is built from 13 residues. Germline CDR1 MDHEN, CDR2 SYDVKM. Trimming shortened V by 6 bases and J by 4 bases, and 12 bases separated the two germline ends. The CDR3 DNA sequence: TGTGCCAGCAGAACCCACGGGGGCACTGAAGCTTTCTTT. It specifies CASRTHGGTEAFF.

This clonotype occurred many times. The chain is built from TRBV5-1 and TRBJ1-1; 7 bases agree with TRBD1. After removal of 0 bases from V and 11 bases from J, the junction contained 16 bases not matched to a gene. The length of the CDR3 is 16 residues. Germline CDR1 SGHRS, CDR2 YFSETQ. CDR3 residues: CASSLAGGDSRLSAFF. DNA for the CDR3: TGCGCCAGCAGCTTGGCGGGAGGGGACAGCCGTTTGTCGGCTTTCTTT.

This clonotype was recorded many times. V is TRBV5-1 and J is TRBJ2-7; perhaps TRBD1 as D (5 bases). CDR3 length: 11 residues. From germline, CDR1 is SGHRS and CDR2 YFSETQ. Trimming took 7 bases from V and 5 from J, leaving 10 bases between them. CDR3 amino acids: CASGQRDEQYF. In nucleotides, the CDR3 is TGCGCCAGCGGACAACGGGACGAGCAGTACTTC. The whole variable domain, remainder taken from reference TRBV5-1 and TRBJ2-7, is KAGVTQTPRYLIKTRGQQVTLSCSPISGHRSVSWYQQTPGQGLQFLFEYFSETQRNKGNFPGRFSGRQFSNSRSEMNVSTLELGDSALYLCASGQRDEQYFGPGTRLTVT.

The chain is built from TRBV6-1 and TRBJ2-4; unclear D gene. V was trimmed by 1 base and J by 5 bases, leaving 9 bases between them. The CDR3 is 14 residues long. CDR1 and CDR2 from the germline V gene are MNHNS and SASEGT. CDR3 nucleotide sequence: TGTGCCAGCAGTGAAGGGGCCATCCAAAACATTCAGTACTTC. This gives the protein CASSEGAIQNIQYF.